This T cell receptor beta chain was observed in a study of CD8 T cells in Susac syndrome. Study results and limitations: A relatively small number of individuals underwent TCR sequencing and HLA analysis.

Trimming at V came to 5 bases and at J to 4 bases, leaving 9 bases not matched to a gene. The germline V gene encodes CDR1 LNHDA and CDR2 SQIVND (reference sequence). CDR3 length: 17 amino acids. A word on this clonotype: The antigen remains undetermined.

With random hexamers, roughly 0.5 to 1 ug RNA was reverse transcribed. By means of immunoSEQ multiplex PCR, TCR beta CDR3 spanning 54 Vbeta and 13 Jbeta underwent amplification. In TCRdb, the immunoSEQ multiplex PCR reads were re-called with MiXCR into one record per CDR3 protein. The data show around 170,000 distinct CDR3 sequences, almost 96% seen once. The sequence was obtained from a human donor with Susac syndrome. The chain combines TRBV19 with TRBJ2-5, with 14 bases that match TRBD2. Sequenced: CD4+ T cells from PBMCs. In DNA, the CDR3 is TGTGCCAGTAGTCCAACCTCGGGGACTAGCGGGGGAGAGACCCAGTACTTC. As protein: CASSPTSGTSGGETQYF.